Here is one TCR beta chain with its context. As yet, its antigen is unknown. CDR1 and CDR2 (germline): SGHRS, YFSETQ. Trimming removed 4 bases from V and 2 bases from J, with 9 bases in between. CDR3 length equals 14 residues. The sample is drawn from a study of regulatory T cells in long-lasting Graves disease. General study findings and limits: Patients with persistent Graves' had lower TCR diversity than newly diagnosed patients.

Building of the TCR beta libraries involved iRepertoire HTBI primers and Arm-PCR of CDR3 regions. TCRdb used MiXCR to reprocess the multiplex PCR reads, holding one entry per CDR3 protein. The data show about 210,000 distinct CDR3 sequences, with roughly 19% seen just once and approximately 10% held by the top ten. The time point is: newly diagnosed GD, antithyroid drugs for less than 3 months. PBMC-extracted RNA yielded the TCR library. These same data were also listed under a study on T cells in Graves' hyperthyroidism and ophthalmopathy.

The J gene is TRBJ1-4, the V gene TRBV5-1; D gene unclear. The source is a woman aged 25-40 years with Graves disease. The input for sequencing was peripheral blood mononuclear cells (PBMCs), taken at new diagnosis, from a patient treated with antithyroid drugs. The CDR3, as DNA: TGCGCCAGCAGCCCCTCCTCGACTAATGAAAAACTGTTTTTT. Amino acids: CASSPSSTNEKLFF.